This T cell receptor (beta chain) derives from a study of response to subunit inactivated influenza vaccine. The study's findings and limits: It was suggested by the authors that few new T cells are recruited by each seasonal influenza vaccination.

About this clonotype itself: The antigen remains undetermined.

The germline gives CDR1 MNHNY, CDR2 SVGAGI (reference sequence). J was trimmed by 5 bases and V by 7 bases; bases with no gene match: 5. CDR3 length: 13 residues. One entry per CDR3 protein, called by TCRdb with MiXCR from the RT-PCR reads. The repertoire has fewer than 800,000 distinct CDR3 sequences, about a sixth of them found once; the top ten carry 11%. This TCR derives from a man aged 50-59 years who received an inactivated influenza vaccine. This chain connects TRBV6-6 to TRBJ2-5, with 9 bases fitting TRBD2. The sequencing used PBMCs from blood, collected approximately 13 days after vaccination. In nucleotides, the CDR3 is TGTGCCAGCAACCTAGCGGGGAGGGAGACCCAGTACTTC. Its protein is CASNLAGRETQYF.